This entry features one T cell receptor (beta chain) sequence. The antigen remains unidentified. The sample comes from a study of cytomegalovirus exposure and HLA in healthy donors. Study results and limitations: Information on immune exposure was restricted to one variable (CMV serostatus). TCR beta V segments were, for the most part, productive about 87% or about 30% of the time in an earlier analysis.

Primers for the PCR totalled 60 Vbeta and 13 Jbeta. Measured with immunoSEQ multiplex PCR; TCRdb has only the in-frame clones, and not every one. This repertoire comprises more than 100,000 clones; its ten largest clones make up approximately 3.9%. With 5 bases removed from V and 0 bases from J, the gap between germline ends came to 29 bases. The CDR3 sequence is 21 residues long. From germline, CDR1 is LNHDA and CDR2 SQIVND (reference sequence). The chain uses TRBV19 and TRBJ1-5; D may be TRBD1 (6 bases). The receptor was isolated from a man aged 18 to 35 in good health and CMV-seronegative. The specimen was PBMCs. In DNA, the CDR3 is TGTGCCAGTAGTCGCGCACTCCCCAGGGGAAGAGACTCGTATAGCAATCAGCCCCAGCATTTT. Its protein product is CASSRALPRGRDSYSNQPQHF.